Listed below are T cell receptor beta chains from one sample, sequenced in a study of blood T cell repertoires in COVID-19. Some clones are missing from TCRdb's copy, which holds only in-frame ones; the method was immunoSEQ multiplex PCR. The data show about 250,000 clones, 88% seen once. The sample comprised PBMCs or T cells enriched from blood (not recorded which). These receptors were taken from a woman in her fifties or sixties who had recovered from COVID-19. CDR3s include the opening cysteine and the closing phenylalanine or tryptophan. A D gene is named only where the DNA matches it firmly. Expanded clones get a size class; other rows say once, few or many, or leave the size out.

j_call	v_call	clone_size	d_call	cdr3_nt	cdr3_aa
TRBJ2-3	TRBV5-4	-	TRBD2	TGTGCCAGCAGCTGGGGACTAGCGGGAGGGCGGGATCACACAGATACGCAGTATTTT	CASSWGLAGGRDHTDTQYF
TRBJ2-1	TRBV7-3	-	-	TGTGCCAGCAGCTTAATCGCCGGAGGTTCCTACAATGAGCAGTTCTTC	CASSLIAGGSYNEQFF
TRBJ1-2	TRBV7-9	-	-	TGTGCCAGCACCTACGATCTACTAGGGGGAAGTGGCTACACCTTC	CASTYDLLGGSGYTF
TRBJ2-1	TRBV15	-	TRBD2	TGTGCCACCAGCAGGGAACTAGCGGGAGGAGGCAATGAGCAGTTCTTC	CATSRELAGGGNEQFF
TRBJ2-1	TRBV11-1	-	TRBD2	TGTGCCAGCAGCCTCCCGGGACTAGCGCGTAATGAGCAGTTCTTC	CASSLPGLARNEQFF
TRBJ2-7	TRBV5-4	-	-	TGTGCCAGCAGCAGTGGTGGGGCGGGACGGGCCTACGAGCAGTACTTC	CASSSGGAGRAYEQYF
TRBJ1-1	TRBV7-2	-	TRBD1	TGTGCCAGCATGCCAGGGGGACGAAGAACTGAAGCTTTCTTT	CASMPGGRRTEAFF
TRBJ1-5	TRBV6-5	once	-	TGTGCCAGCAGTTACGGAGGGGCTGGCAATCAGCCCCAGCATTTT	CASSYGGAGNQPQHF
TRBJ2-7	TRBV28	-	TRBD1	TGTGCCAGCAGTTTCGGCAGGGGGATCTACGAGCAGTACTTC	CASSFGRGIYEQYF
TRBJ1-5	TRBV6-2/TRBV6-3	-	TRBD1	TGTGCCAGCAGCCCCGGGACAGGGGGCCGTTATAGCAATCAGCCCCAGCATTTT	CASSPGTGGRYSNQPQHF
TRBJ2-7	TRBV7-9	-	-	TGTGCCAGCTCAGACAACCCGGGGTTCTCCTACGAGCAGTACTTC	CASSDNPGFSYEQYF
TRBJ2-2	TRBV5-1	-	TRBD1	TGCGCCAGCAGCCCGCACCAGGGGGCGGCCGGGGAGCTGTTTTTT	CASSPHQGAAGELFF
TRBJ2-1	TRBV3-1/TRBV3-2	once	-	TGTGCCAGCAGCCACCTAGGTAATGAGCAGTTCTTC	CASSHLGNEQFF
TRBJ1-2	TRBV15	-	TRBD1	TGTGCCACCAGTCAGGGAAACCGGGACAGACACTATGGCTACACCTTC	CATSQGNRDRHYGYTF
TRBJ2-3	TRBV28	-	TRBD2	TGTGCCAGCAGTCTTAGCGGGAGGGCAGATACGCAGTATTTT	CASSLSGRADTQYF
TRBJ1-1	TRBV6-5	-	-	TGTGCCAGCAAACAGATCTTAAACACTGAAGCTTTCTTT	CASKQILNTEAFF
TRBJ2-6	TRBV6-5	-	-	TGTGCCAGCAGTTACACGGGAAGGGCTGGGGCCAACGTCCTGACTTTC	CASSYTGRAGANVLTF
TRBJ2-7	TRBV5-6	-	-	TGTGCCAGCAGCTTGGAGGTCGGGATCCCATACGAGCAGTACTTC	CASSLEVGIPYEQYF
TRBJ1-1	TRBV30	-	-	TGTGCCTGGAGTCCCATTTTGACAGTCTTCATGAACACTGAAGCTTTCTTT	CAWSPILTVFMNTEAFF
TRBJ1-1	TRBV6-5	-	TRBD1	TGTGCCAGCAGTTTCAAAATACAGGGGCTGAACACTGAAGCTTTCTTT	CASSFKIQGLNTEAFF
TRBJ1-2	TRBV27	-	TRBD1	TGTGCCAGCAGTTTAAGGGTTACTGCAGGGGGGAACTATGGCTACACCTTC	CASSLRVTAGGNYGYTF
TRBJ1-4	TRBV5-8	-	TRBD1	TGTGCCAGCAGCTTGGGCAGGGGGGCAACTAATGAAAAACTGTTTTTT	CASSLGRGATNEKLFF
TRBJ2-1	TRBV6-2/TRBV6-3	-	TRBD1	TGTGCCAGCAGTTACTCGGGACAGGGGTTCGGCAATGAGCAGTTCTTC	CASSYSGQGFGNEQFF
TRBJ1-6	TRBV28	-	TRBD1	TGTGCCAGCAGTTTAGACAGGGGGCGCGTTTACTTT	CASSLDRGRVYF
TRBJ2-3	TRBV27	once	-	TGTGCCAGCAGTTCCAGACTATACGATAGCACAGATACGCAGTATTTT	CASSSRLYDSTDTQYF
TRBJ2-7	TRBV20-1	-	TRBD2	TGCAGTGCTAGTCGGCGGGAGGGCCAGTCCGAGCAGTACTTC	CSASRREGQSEQYF
TRBJ1-5	TRBV7-2	-	-	TGTGCCAGCAGTACACAGGGTCCGGTTTCCAATCAGCCCCAGCATTTT	CASSTQGPVSNQPQHF
TRBJ2-7	TRBV30	-	TRBD2	TGTGCCTGGAGCTCCATAGCGGGAGGGTCGTACGAGCAGTACTTC	CAWSSIAGGSYEQYF